The clone carrying this T cell receptor beta chain was seen a few times. This specimen belongs to a study of tumor-infiltrating lymphocytes in oesophageal squamous cell carcinoma. The CDR3 spans 17 residues. The germline gives CDR1 SGDLS, CDR2 YYNGEE. The V gene end was trimmed by 0 bases and the J gene end by 2 bases; junction bases not matched to a gene: 7. TCRdb independently ran MiXCR on the PCR reads; one entry per CDR3 protein. This sample has about 20,000 distinct CDR3 sequences, with under 50% found just once. The source is a male donor with esophageal squamous cell carcinoma. The chain carries TRBV9 and TRBJ2-1; 8 positions agree with TRBD2. Sequences were obtained from blood. CDR3 DNA sequence: TGTGCCAGCAGCGTAGCTGGGTCGGGACTAGCCTACAATGAGCAGTTCTTC. It encodes CASSVAGSGLAYNEQFF.